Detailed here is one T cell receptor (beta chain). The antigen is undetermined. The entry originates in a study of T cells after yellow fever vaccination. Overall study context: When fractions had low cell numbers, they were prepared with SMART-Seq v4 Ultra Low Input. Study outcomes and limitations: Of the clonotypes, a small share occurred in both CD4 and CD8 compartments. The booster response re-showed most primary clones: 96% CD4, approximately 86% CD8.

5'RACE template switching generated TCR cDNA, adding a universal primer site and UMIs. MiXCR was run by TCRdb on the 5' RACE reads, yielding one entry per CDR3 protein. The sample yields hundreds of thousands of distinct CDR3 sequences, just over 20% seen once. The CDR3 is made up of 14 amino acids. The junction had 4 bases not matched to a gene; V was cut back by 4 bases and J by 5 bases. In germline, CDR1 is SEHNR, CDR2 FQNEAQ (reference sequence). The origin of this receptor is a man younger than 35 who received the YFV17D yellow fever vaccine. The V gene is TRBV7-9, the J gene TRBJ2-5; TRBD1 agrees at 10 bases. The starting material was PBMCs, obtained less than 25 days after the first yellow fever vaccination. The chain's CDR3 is CASSWTGGLETQYF. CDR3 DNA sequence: TGTGCCAGCAGCTGGACAGGGGGTCTTGAGACCCAGTACTTC.